This TCR beta chain was documented in a study of blood T cell repertoires in COVID-19. V shed 4 bases, J shed 2 bases, and the junction held 3 bases outside the gene matches. Germline V gene lookup returns CDR1 MDHEN and CDR2 SYDVKM. CDR3 length: 14 amino acids. The repertoire was sequenced with immunoSEQ multiplex PCR; TCRdb's copy has only in-frame clones and lacks some. There are more than 200,000 clones in the sample; about 83% occur only once, and 8.2% lies in the top ten. This sequence was found in a woman aged 50 to 65 with acute or convalescent COVID-19. The rearrangement joins TRBV28 to TRBJ1-2; 8 bases are a match to TRBD1. The sequencing sample was made of peripheral blood. The CDR3 coding sequence is TGTGCCAGCAGTTACGGACAGGGAAACTATGGCTACACCTTC. Protein product: CASSYGQGNYGYTF.